This T cell receptor (beta chain) was captured in a study of HIV-infected patients and healthy controls. V was clipped by 4 bases and J by 0 bases; unmatched bases: 4. CDR1 LGHDT and CDR2 YNNKEL come from the germline V gene (reference sequence). The CDR3 length is 16 residues. TCRdb called the 5' RACE reads again in MiXCR, with one record for every CDR3 protein. This table has around 58,000 distinct CDR3 sequences, 15% to 20% appearing once. This rearrangement joins TRBV3-1 to TRBJ1-3; 9 bases match TRBD1. This receptor was taken from a human donor in good health. The sample taken for sequencing was CD4+ T cells from blood. CDR3 in DNA: TGTGCCAGCAGCCGTGGACAGGGGATCTCTGGAAACACCATATATTTT. Residues: CASSRGQGISGNTIYF.